This TCR beta chain was sequenced in a study of Graves' ophthalmopathy and Graves' hyperthyroidism. Study results and limitations: Appearing in blood as well were most expanded thyroid clonotypes above 0.001 frequency.

A follow-up of 18 months without ophthalmopathy meant that hyperthyroidism was stable. Ages of hyperthyroidism patients ran from 18 to 65, and their diagnoses were new, under 2 months' duration. This clonotype was seen ten or more times. As yet, its antigen is unknown. CDR3 regions of TCR beta were amplified from RNA transcripts. In the first round, RT-PCR was carried out with HTBI primers, and a multiplex PCR formed the second round. TCRdb independently ran MiXCR on the multiplex PCR reads; one entry per CDR3 protein. The table includes hundreds of thousands of distinct CDR3 sequences, around 21% detected once. The sequencing sample was made of peripheral blood. This clonotype was sampled from a woman under 30 with stable Graves' hyperthyroidism.

CDR3 protein: CASSLGPNGPQHF. The CDR3 DNA sequence: TGTGCCAGCAGTTTGGGACCCAATGGCCCCCAGCATTTT. The V call is TRBV27, the J call TRBJ1-5; a possible D gene is TRBD1 (5 bases). Germline-derived CDR1 and CDR2 are MNHEY and SMNVEV (reference sequence). The V gene lost 3 bases and the J gene lost 10 bases, with 13 bases spanning the gap. The CDR3 extends over 13 amino acids.